This TCR beta chain was recovered during a study of blood T cell repertoires in COVID-19 (dated by TCRdb to between 2020 and 2021). Turning to the overall study: Collaborator samples came from the United States, Italy and Spain and covered acute and convalescent phases of COVID-19. The repertoires were released in a freely available public database intended as a resource for research on the immune response to SARS-CoV-2. The prospective study material was composed of cDNA or gDNA derived from T cells, B-cell-depleted T cells, or PBMCs. Subjects who had been exposed to COVID-19, were actively infected with it, or had recovered from it provided the deeply sampled blood TCRbeta repertoires that made up the dataset. Nearly every sample came with metadata listing a de-identified subject ID, COVID-19 status, age in years and sex. The samples were drawn from the first 160 participants of the ongoing ImmuneRACE study and from some 1,300 subjects provided by 6 global collaborators. HLA class I and class II types, where available, came from metadata supplied by the sample provider rather than from assay-based typing. Broader findings and caveats from the paper: How much clinical and demographic metadata was included differed by source and by participant, and the metadata was provided uncurated.

The CDR1 and CDR2 encoded by the germline V gene (reference sequence) are MNHNY and SVGAGI. V is clipped by 3 bases and J by 4 bases, and the sequence between their germline boundaries is 4 bases long. The CDR3 runs 12 residues from the cysteine to the phenylalanine. Only the CDR3 portion is preserved as DNA: 36 bases, with reading frame beginning at the first base. TCRbeta CDR3 regions were amplified from genomic DNA using the immunoSEQ Assay, a bias-controlled multiplex PCR. The source study handled its data this way. The number of nucleated cells in each sample was estimated by amplification of reference gene primers within the assay. To quantify the absolute abundance of each unique TCRbeta CDR3 rearrangement, sequence reads were collapsed and filtered. For each sample, productive Simpson clonality was calculated as the square root of Simpson's diversity index across productive rearrangements. This immuneACCESS table, as held by TCRdb, lists in-frame sequences with V and J called but not all clones. Of the missing ones, under half trace to an unresolved V gene in checked studies; the others have no known cause. The DNA was the basis for D and trimming; V, J and clone size are from that table. The sample contains some 170,000 clones, 82% of them found a single time. The top ten constitute about 8% of the sample.

As regards this clone: Its recognized antigen is unknown. Qualities for individual bases were not recorded, and no much larger clone is one base off.

Each collaborating institution followed its own protocols to collect whole blood in K2EDTA tubes. For TCRbeta analysis, collaborators shipped samples as frozen whole blood, isolated PBMCs, or DNA extracted from either of those sample types. In this chain, TRBV6-6 is recombined with TRBJ1-3, with no confidently assigned D gene. Material: peripheral blood. The receptor was derived from a woman in her seventies with acute or convalescent COVID-19. The DNA sequence is TGTGCCAGCAGTTATCTCGGAAACACCATATATTTT. It is translated as CASSYLGNTIYF.